The clone carrying this T cell receptor (beta chain) was counted a single time. Its matching antigen is unknown. The PCR made use of 60 Vbeta and 13 Jbeta primers. The method was immunoSEQ multiplex PCR; TCRdb's version includes in-frame clones alone and lacks a portion of them. In the table there are about 160,000 clones, 83% of which are singletons. This record comes from a study of cytomegalovirus exposure and HLA in healthy donors. Study-wide points: A highly shared variant cluster was judged a likely technical artifact. When a later analysis compared HLA-associated TCR beta chains with equally common others, the HLA-associated chains turned out to be more clonally expanded and to have lower generation probabilities.

With V trimmed by 1 base and J by 2 bases, 5 bases remained unmatched. The CDR3 is made up of 17 amino acids. In germline, CDR1 is LGHNA, CDR2 YNFKEQ. The chain is built from TRBV4-2 and TRBJ1-3; 10 bases map to TRBD1. The sequence derives from a man aged 50 to 59 in good health and CMV-seropositive. Material: PBMCs. CDR3 in amino acids: CASSQGDRGGAGNTIYF. CDR3 nucleotides: TGTGCCAGCAGCCAAGGGGACAGGGGTGGTGCTGGAAACACCATATATTTT.